Listed here are 23 T cell receptor beta chains from one sample, sequenced in a study of cytomegalovirus exposure and HLA in healthy donors. PCR used 60 Vbeta primers and 13 Jbeta primers. The repertoire was sequenced with immunoSEQ multiplex PCR; TCRdb's copy has only in-frame clones and lacks some. The table shows about 200,000 clones, with 65% to 90% occurring only once. Sequenced material: PBMCs. Receptors originate from a woman aged 45-65 years in good health and CMV-seronegative.

V is TRBV28 and J is TRBJ1-1; D call uncertain. V lost 1 base and J 8 bases, leaving 8 bases between the germline ends. The CDR3 consists of 12 residues. The germline V gene encodes CDR1 MDHEN and CDR2 SYDVKM. DNA for the CDR3: TGTGCCAGCAGTTTATCCTCCGGGGAAGCTTTCTTT. As protein: CASSLSSGEAFF.

The V and J genes are TRBV5-1 and TRBJ2-7, with 8 bases aligning to TRBD2. The CDR3 contains 15 residues. V was pared by 0 bases and J by 3 bases, with 5 bases of the junction left unmatched. Germline assignment: CDR1 SGHRS and CDR2 YFSETQ. CDR3 loop: CASSLDGRGVYEQYF. The CDR3 DNA is TGCGCCAGCAGCTTGGATGGGCGGGGGGTCTACGAGCAGTACTTC.

V and J are TRBV19 and TRBJ1-3; no definite D call. The CDR3 runs 15 residues. V was trimmed by 10 bases and J by 2 bases, leaving 18 bases between them. Germline-derived CDR1 and CDR2 are LNHDA and SQIVND (reference sequence). This chain's CDR3 is CATMTHPSAGNTIYF. CDR3 bases: TGTGCCACTATGACACATCCCTCCGCTGGAAACACCATATATTTT.

V is TRBV6-5 and J is TRBJ1-1; no firm D call. Looked up from germline, CDR1 is MNHEY and CDR2 is SVGAGI. This CDR3 is built from 14 residues. The V and J ends lost 6 bases and 3 bases respectively, with 14 bases between them. Here the CDR3 reads CASRKQSGYTEAFF. DNA of the CDR3: TGTGCCAGCAGAAAACAGTCGGGGTACACTGAAGCTTTCTTT.

The genes are TRBV7-9 and TRBJ2-3; D is perhaps TRBD1 (6 bases). Germline-derived CDR1 and CDR2 are SEHNR and FQNEAQ (reference sequence). Trimming shortened V by 3 bases and J by 2 bases, and 12 bases separated the two germline ends. The CDR3 loop spans 15 amino acids. CDR3 loop: CASSFQGTYTDTQYF. CDR3 bases: TGTGCCAGCAGCTTTCAGGGGACCTACACAGATACGCAGTATTTT.

The chain couples TRBV9 to TRBJ2-1; weak D call: TRBD1 (5 bases). In germline, CDR1 is SGDLS, CDR2 YYNGEE. Trimming removed 3 bases from V and 6 bases from J, with 13 bases in between. The CDR3 covers 14 residues. The DNA of the CDR3 is TGTGCCAGCAGCGGAAGAACAGGATCCAATGAGCAGTTCTTC. Encoded protein: CASSGRTGSNEQFF. The whole variable domain, filled in from reference TRBV9 and TRBJ2-1, reads DSGVTQTPKHLITATGQRVTLRCSPRSGDLSVYWYQQSLDQGLQFLIQYYNGEERAKGNILERFSAQQFPDLHSELNLSSLELGDSALYFCASSGRTGSNEQFFGPGTRLTVL.

The J gene is TRBJ2-3, the V gene TRBV29-1; 8 positions match TRBD2. The V gene end was trimmed by 5 bases and the J gene end by 0 bases; junction bases not matched to a gene: 10. The CDR3 extends over 16 amino acids. The germline gives CDR1 SQVTM, CDR2 ANQGSEA. The CDR3 DNA reads TGCAGCGTTACAGTGAATAGCGGGGTCAGCACAGATACGCAGTATTTT. This encodes CSVTVNSGVSTDTQYF.

The V gene is TRBV15, the J gene TRBJ2-1; 14 nucleotides line up with TRBD2. The V gene's germline CDR1 is LNHNV and CDR2 YYDKDF (reference sequence). Losses at the gene ends were 4 bases for V and 0 bases for J; bases not matched to a gene: 5. CDR3 size: 18 residues. In DNA, the CDR3 is TGTGCCACCAGCACGGGACTAGCGGGAGTCAACTCCTACAATGAGCAGTTCTTC. Translating gives CATSTGLAGVNSYNEQFF.

This clone occurred once. This chain connects TRBV2 to TRBJ2-1, with D tentatively TRBD1 (6 bases). Germline V lookup: CDR1 SNHLY, CDR2 FYNNEI. This CDR3 comprises 15 residues. Trimming removed 6 bases at V and 8 bases at J, with 20 bases between. CDR3 amino acids: CASSLTGLGRHEQFF. CDR3 bases: TGTGCCAGCAGCCTGACAGGACTTGGGAGACATGAGCAGTTCTTC.

The chain combines TRBV7-2 with TRBJ2-5; TRBD2 agrees at 16 bases. The DNA end favors TRBJ2-7, so the J call may be wrong. The CDR3 is 18 amino acids. The germline V gene encodes CDR1 SGHTA and CDR2 FQGNSA. In DNA, the CDR3 is TGTGCCAGCAGCCCTCCGGGACTAGCGGGAGGGGCTGGGGGCGAGCAGTACTTC. Translated, it gives CASSPPGLAGGAGGEQYF.

The V gene is TRBV4-1, the J gene TRBJ2-7; tentatively, D is TRBD1 (6 bases). Germline V gives CDR1 MGHRA, CDR2 YSYEKL. CDR3 length equals 16 residues. V gave up 0 bases and J gave up 5 bases, with 17 bases separating them. CDR3 coding DNA: TGCGCCAGCAGCCAAGATCTTGAACAGGGTCTCAACGAGCAGTACTTC. Protein: CASSQDLEQGLNEQYF.

The sample holds one count of this clone. The same CDR3 can be traced to other DNA sequences in this sample. V usage is TRBV27 and J usage is TRBJ2-7; 9 bases are a match to TRBD1. Germline V gene sequence: CDR1 MNHEY, CDR2 SMNVEV (reference sequence). The CDR3 runs to 13 residues. J lost 7 bases, V lost 2 bases, and 3 bases had no gene match. The CDR3 here is CASSLGQGSEQYF. CDR3 in DNA: TGTGCCAGCAGTTTAGGACAGGGGAGTGAGCAGTACTTC.

The chain carries TRBV6-1 and TRBJ1-4; maybe TRBD1 (5 bases). V was trimmed by 3 bases and J by 0 bases, leaving 11 bases between them. This CDR3 has 16 amino acids. CDR1 and CDR2 from the germline V gene are MNHNS and SASEGT. The CDR3 nucleotides are TGTGCCAGCAGTGATGGGGCAGGTGCAACTAATGAAAAACTGTTTTTT. Translation: CASSDGAGATNEKLFF.

This chain connects TRBV18 to TRBJ1-3; 12 nucleotides agree with TRBD1. CDR3 size: 17 residues. CDR1 is KGHSH, CDR2 LQKENI, per germline. The trim removed 1 base at V and 4 bases at J, leaving 5 bases unmatched. The chain's CDR3 is CASSPRGQGAAGNTIYF. Here the CDR3 DNA reads TGTGCCAGCTCACCACGGGGACAGGGGGCAGCCGGAAACACCATATATTTT.

This clone was counted between two and nine times. The chain employs TRBV4-3 and TRBJ2-7; 7 bases map to TRBD2. V dropped 0 bases and J dropped 0; count of bases not matched to a gene: 2. The CDR3 extends over 15 amino acids. Germline V gene lookup returns CDR1 LGHNA and CDR2 YSLEER. The CDR3 loop reads CASSQETGGSYEQYF. The DNA of the CDR3 is TGCGCCAGCAGCCAAGAGACGGGAGGCTCCTACGAGCAGTACTTC.

V usage is TRBV6-5 and J usage is TRBJ2-1; TRBD1 might be the D (6 bases). The CDR3 totals 15 residues. Trimming took 6 bases from V and 6 from J, leaving 18 bases between them. Looked up from germline, CDR1 is MNHEY and CDR2 is SVGAGI. CDR3 in amino acids: CASSLFQGRSNEQFF. DNA for the CDR3: TGTGCCAGCAGCCTATTTCAGGGGAGAAGCAATGAGCAGTTCTTC.

The rearrangement uses TRBV5-4 and TRBJ2-7; D might be TRBD2 (5 bases). The germline V and J ends were trimmed by 0 bases and 4 bases, with 11 bases remaining between them. CDR3 length: 14 residues. Germline assignment: CDR1 SGHNT and CDR2 YYREEE (reference sequence). The CDR3 coding sequence is TGTGCCAGCAGCTTGGTAGAGGGATCTTACGAGCAGTACTTC. It yields the protein CASSLVEGSYEQYF.

The chain employs TRBV7-9 and TRBJ1-1; D is ambiguous. Germline V gives CDR1 SEHNR, CDR2 FQNEAQ (reference sequence). The V end was cut by 5 bases, the J end by 6 bases, with 16 bases between. There are 14 residues in the CDR3. Here the CDR3 DNA reads TGTGCCAGCAGCCTGTCGACATTATGGGCTGAAGCTTTCTTT. Translated: CASSLSTLWAEAFF.

This chain connects TRBV28 to TRBJ1-5; no clear D gene. Germline assignment: CDR1 MDHEN and CDR2 SYDVKM. The CDR3 loop spans 14 amino acids. The V and J ends lost 5 bases and 2 bases respectively, with 10 bases between them. CDR3 in amino acids: CASSLRAGNQPQHF. In DNA form, the CDR3 reads TGTGCCAGCAGTCTAAGAGCGGGCAATCAGCCCCAGCATTTT.

J is TRBJ1-1 and V is TRBV10-3; TRBD1 might be the D (5 bases). The V end was cut by 5 bases, the J end by 3 bases, with 10 bases between. The V gene's germline CDR1 is ENHRY and CDR2 SYGVKD. There are 13 residues in the CDR3. CDR3 sequence reads: CAISPGGYTEAFF. CDR3 sequence (DNA): TGTGCCATCAGTCCCGGGGGATACACTGAAGCTTTCTTT.

This clone was recorded only once. The rearrangement links TRBV5-1 to TRBJ2-3; D might be TRBD1 (6 bases). CDR1 and CDR2 (germline): SGHRS, YFSETQ. This CDR3 has 14 residues. The V gene lost 6 bases and the J gene lost 1 base, with 12 bases spanning the gap. For the CDR3, the DNA is TGCGCCAGCACCCAGGGGTGGGGCACAGATACGCAGTATTTT. This encodes CASTQGWGTDTQYF.

V usage is TRBV29-1 and J usage is TRBJ2-7; TRBD1 is a possible D gene (6 bases). Germline-derived CDR1 and CDR2 are SQVTM and ANQGSEA. The V and J ends lost 4 bases and 2 bases respectively, with 12 bases between them. There are 13 residues in the CDR3. The CDR3 DNA reads as TGCAGCGTTGGAAGCAGGGGCCCCTACGAGCAGTACTTC. Translated: CSVGSRGPYEQYF.

The rearrangement uses TRBV23-1 and TRBJ2-7, with TRBD2 as a possible D gene (6 bases). TRBV23-1 falls under the ORF class, with uncertain function. V lost 0 bases and J lost 3, with 12 bases in between. This CDR3 has 15 amino acids. This chain's CDR3 is CASSQSGTFDYEQYF. The CDR3 DNA is TGCGCCAGCAGTCAATCAGGGACTTTCGACTACGAGCAGTACTTC.